Included here is one TCR beta chain sequence, with context. The length of the CDR3 is 15 residues. The V gene lost 4 bases and the J gene lost 6 bases, with 18 bases spanning the gap. Per germline, CDR1 MNHEY and CDR2 SVGAGI. The PCR was carried out with 60 Vbeta primers and 13 Jbeta primers. Clones were read by immunoSEQ multiplex PCR, and TCRdb kept only the in-frame ones, dropping some. The sample has around 180,000 clones, 71% seen once. The record originates from a study of cytomegalovirus exposure and HLA in healthy donors. Sequenced material: PBMCs. The TCR sequence derives from a girl aged 10-17 years in good health and CMV-seronegative. V and J are TRBV6-5 and TRBJ1-2; a weak D match, TRBD1 (6 bases). The CDR3 loop reads CASSSTVGATNGYTF. The DNA for the CDR3 is TGTGCCAGCAGTTCTACCGTGGGGGCGACGAATGGCTACACCTTC.